The present T cell receptor beta chain was sequenced within a study (dated by TCRdb to the mid-2010s). This clonotype was recorded a few times. This receptor's antigen is unknown. Base-call qualities are not available, and no considerably larger clone is one nucleotide away. Library preparation employed RT-PCR. The reads were generated on an Illumina MiSeq. TCRdb took the public reads, trimmed them with fastp at Q25, ran MiXCR for clone calling and kept in-frame beta chains. Every entry covers one CDR3 protein and lists the most common genes and DNA from its rows. The sample table records more than 600,000 distinct CDR3 sequences; 12% to 15% of these occur just once. The ten largest clones represent just over 3.5% of the sample. From the germline V gene, CDR1 is MNHEY and CDR2 is SVGAGI. CDR3 length: 14 amino acids, cysteine to phenylalanine. The entry retains the CDR3 DNA only, 42 bases that are in frame from base 1. V and J are truncated by 2 bases and 7 bases respectively, leaving an intervening sequence of 9 bases.

The sequence joins TRBV6-5 to TRBJ1-6; the D gene remains uncertain. The sequence came from a female donor in good health, serving as a healthy control. Sample: memory CD4+ T cells from blood. The CDR3 in this case is CASSYEGVNSPLHF. The sequenced DNA: TGTGCCAGCAGTTACGAGGGCGTGAATTCACCCCTCCACTTT.